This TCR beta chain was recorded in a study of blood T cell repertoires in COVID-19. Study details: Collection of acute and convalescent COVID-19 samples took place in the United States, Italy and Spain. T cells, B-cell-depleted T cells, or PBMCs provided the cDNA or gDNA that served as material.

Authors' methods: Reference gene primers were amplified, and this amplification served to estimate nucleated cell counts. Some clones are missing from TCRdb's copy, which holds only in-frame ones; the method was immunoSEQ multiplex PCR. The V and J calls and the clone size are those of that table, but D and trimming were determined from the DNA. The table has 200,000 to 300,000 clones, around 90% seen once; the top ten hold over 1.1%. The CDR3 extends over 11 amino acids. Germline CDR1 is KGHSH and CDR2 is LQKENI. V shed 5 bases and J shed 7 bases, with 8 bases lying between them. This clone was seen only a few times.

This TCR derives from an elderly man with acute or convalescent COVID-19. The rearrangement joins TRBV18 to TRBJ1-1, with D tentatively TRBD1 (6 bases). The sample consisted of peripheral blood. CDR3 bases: TGTGCCAGCTCAGACAGGTTTGAAGCTTTCTTT. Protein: CASSDRFEAFF. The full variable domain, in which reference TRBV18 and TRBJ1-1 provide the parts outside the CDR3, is NAGVMQNPRHLVRRRGQEARLRCSPMKGHSHVYWYRQLPEEGLKFMVYLQKENIIDESGMPKERFSAEFPKEGPSILRIQQVVRGDSAAYFCASSDRFEAFFGQGTRLTVV.